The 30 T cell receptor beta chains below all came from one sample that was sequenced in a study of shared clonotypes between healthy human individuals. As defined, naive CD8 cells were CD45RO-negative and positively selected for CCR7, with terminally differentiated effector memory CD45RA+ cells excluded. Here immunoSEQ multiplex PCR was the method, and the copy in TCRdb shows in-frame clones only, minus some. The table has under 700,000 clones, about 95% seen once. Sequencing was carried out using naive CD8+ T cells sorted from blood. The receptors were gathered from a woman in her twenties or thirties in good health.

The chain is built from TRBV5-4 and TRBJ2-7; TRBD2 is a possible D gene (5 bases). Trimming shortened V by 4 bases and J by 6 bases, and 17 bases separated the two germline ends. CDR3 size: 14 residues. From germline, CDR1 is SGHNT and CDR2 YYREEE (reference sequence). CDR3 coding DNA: TGTGCCAGCAGCGCAGGACTTATGATCTCCGAGCAGTACTTC. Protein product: CASSAGLMISEQYF.

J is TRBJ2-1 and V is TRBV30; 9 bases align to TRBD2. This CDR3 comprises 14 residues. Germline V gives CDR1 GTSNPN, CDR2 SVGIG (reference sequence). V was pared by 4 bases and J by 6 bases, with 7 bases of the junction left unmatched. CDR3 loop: CAWNSGSGVNEQFF. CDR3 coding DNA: TGTGCCTGGAATAGCGGGAGTGGGGTCAATGAGCAGTTCTTC. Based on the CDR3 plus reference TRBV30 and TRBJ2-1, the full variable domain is SQTIHQWPATLVQPVGSPLSLECTVEGTSNPNLYWYRQAAGRGLQLLFYSVGIGQISSEVPQNLSASRPQDRQFILSSKKLLLSDSGFYLCAWNSGSGVNEQFFGPGTRLTVL.

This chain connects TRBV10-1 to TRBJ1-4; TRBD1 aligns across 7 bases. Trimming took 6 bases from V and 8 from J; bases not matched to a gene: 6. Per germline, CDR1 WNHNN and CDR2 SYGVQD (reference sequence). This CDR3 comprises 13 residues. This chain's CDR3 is CASRRQGQEKLFF. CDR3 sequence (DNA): TGCGCCAGCAGGAGACAGGGACAGGAAAAACTGTTTTTT.

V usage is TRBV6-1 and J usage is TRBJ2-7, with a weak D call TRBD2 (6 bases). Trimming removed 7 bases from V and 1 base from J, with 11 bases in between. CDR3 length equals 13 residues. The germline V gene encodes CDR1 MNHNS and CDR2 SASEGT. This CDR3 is CASNGRKSYEQYF. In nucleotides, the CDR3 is TGTGCCAGCAATGGGAGGAAATCCTACGAGCAGTACTTC.

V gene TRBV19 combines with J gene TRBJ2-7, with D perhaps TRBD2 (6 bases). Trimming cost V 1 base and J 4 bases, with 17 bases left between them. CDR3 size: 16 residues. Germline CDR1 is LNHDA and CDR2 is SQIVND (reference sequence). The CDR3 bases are TGTGCCAGTAGTATAGGTTCCGGGACTGATTTTTACGAGCAGTACTTC. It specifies CASSIGSGTDFYEQYF.

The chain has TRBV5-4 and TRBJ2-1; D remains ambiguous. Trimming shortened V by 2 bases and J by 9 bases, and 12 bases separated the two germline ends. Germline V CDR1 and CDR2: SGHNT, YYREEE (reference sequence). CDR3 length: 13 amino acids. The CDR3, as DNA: TGTGCCAGCAGCTTAAGCTCTGCGAGTGAGCAGTTCTTC. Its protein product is CASSLSSASEQFF.

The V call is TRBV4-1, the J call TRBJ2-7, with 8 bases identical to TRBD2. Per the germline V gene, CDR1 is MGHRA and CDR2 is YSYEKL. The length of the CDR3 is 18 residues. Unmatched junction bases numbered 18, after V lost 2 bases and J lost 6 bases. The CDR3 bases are TGCGCCAGCAGCCAATTTTCCGGGACCGGGACTAGTCATCTCGAGCAGTACTTC. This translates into CASSQFSGTGTSHLEQYF.

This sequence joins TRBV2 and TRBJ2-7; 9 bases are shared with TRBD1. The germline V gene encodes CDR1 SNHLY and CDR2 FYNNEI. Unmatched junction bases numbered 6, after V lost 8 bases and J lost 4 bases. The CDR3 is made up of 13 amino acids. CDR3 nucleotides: TGTGCCAGCTGGGACAGGGAAACTTACGAGCAGTACTTC. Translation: CASWDRETYEQYF.

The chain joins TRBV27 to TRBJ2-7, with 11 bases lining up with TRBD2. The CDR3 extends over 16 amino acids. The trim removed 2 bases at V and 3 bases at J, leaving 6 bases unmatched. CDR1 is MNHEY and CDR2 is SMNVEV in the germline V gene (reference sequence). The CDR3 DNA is TGTGCCAGCAGTTTACGCGGGACTAGCGGATTCTACGAGCAGTACTTC. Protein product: CASSLRGTSGFYEQYF.

CDR3 region: CASSFHVGSGGGPYEQYF. CDR3 nucleotides: TGTGCCAGCAGCTTCCACGTGGGGTCCGGAGGGGGCCCCTACGAGCAGTACTTC. The V gene is TRBV7-9, the J gene TRBJ2-7; perhaps TRBD1 as D (7 bases). CDR1 and CDR2 from the germline V gene are SEHNR and FQNEAQ (reference sequence). CDR3 length: 18 amino acids. Trimming stripped 3 bases from V and 2 bases from J, with 23 bases between.

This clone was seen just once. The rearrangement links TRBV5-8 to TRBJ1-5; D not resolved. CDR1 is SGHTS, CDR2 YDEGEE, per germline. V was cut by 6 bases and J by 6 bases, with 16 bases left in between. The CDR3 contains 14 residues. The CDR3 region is CASTIPGRFQPQHF. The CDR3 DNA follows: TGTGCCAGCACCATTCCGGGTCGATTTCAGCCCCAGCATTTT.

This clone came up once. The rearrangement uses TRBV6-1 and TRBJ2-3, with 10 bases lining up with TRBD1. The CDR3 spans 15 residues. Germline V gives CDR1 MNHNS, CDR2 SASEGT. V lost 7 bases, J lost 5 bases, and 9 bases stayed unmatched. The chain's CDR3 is CASNPSGTGEDTQYF. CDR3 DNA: TGTGCCAGCAACCCCTCCGGGACAGGGGAAGATACGCAGTATTTT.

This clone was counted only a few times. The chain's CDR3 is CASSHQAPYNEQFF. In nucleotides, the CDR3 is TGCGCCAGCAGCCACCAGGCGCCGTACAATGAGCAGTTCTTC. V gene TRBV4-1 combines with J gene TRBJ2-1; no firm D call. Deletions cut 3 bases from V and 4 bases from J, with 10 bases between. CDR3 length equals 14 residues. The V gene's germline CDR1 is MGHRA and CDR2 YSYEKL.

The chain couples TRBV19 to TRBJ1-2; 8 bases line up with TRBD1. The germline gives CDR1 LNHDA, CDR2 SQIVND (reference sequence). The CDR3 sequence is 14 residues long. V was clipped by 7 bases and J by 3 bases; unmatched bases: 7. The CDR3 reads CASTPDRDHYGYTF. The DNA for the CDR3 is TGTGCCAGTACTCCGGACAGGGACCACTATGGCTACACCTTC.

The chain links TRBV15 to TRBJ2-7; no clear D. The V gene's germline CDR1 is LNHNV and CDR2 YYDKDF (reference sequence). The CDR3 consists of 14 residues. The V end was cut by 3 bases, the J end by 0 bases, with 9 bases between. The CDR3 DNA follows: TGTGCCACCAGCAGCGCCCACGACTCCTACGAGCAGTACTTC. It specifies CATSSAHDSYEQYF.

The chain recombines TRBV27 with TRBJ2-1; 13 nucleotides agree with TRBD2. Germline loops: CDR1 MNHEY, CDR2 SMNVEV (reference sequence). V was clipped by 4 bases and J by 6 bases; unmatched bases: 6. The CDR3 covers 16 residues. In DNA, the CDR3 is TGTGCCAGCAGTTCGGTACTAGCGGGAGGGCCCAATGAGCAGTTCTTC. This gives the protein CASSSVLAGGPNEQFF.

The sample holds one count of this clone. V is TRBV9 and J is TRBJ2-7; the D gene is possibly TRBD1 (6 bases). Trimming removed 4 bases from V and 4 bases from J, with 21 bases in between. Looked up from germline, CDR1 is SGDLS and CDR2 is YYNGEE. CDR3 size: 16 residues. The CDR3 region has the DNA TGTGCCAGCAGCCAGGGGTGGGGACGGGATCAGTACGAGCAGTACTTC. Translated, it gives CASSQGWGRDQYEQYF. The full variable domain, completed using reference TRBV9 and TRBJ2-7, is DSGVTQTPKHLITATGQRVTLRCSPRSGDLSVYWYQQSLDQGLQFLIQYYNGEERAKGNILERFSAQQFPDLHSELNLSSLELGDSALYFCASSQGWGRDQYEQYFGPGTRLTVT.

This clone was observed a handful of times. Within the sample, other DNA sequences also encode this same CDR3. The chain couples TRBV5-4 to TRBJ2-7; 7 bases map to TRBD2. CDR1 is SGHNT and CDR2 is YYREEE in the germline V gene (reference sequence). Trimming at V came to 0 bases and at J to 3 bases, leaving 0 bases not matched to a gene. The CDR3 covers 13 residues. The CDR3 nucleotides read TGTGCCAGCAGCTTGGGGGGGGGCTACGAGCAGTACTTC. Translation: CASSLGGGYEQYF. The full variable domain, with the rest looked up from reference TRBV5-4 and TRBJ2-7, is ETGVTQSPTHLIKTRGQQVTLRCSSQSGHNTVSWYQQALGQGPQFIFQYYREEENGRGNFPPRFSGLQFPNYSSELNVNALELDDSALYLCASSLGGGYEQYFGPGTRLTVT.

The CDR3 DNA reads as TGTGCCAGCAGTTCCGGGACTAGCGGCGCCGGTAGAATTGGGCAGTACTTC. Amino acids: CASSSGTSGAGRIGQYF. The chain couples TRBV27 to TRBJ2-5, with TRBD2 matching over 11 bases. The CDR3 has 17 residues. Per germline, CDR1 MNHEY and CDR2 SMNVEV (reference sequence). The V and J ends lost 4 bases and 11 bases, in that order; junction bases with no gene match: 18.

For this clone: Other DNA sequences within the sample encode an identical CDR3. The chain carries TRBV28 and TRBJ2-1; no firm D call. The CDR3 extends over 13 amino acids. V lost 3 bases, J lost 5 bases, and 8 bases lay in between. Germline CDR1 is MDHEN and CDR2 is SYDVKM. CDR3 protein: CASSFRLDNEQFF. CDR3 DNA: TGTGCCAGCAGTTTCCGACTTGACAATGAGCAGTTCTTC. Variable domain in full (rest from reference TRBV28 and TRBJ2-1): DVKVTQSSRYLVKRTGEKVFLECVQDMDHENMFWYRQDPGLGLRLIYFSYDVKMKEKGDIPEGYSVSREKKERFSLILESASTNQTSMYLCASSFRLDNEQFFGPGTRLTVL.

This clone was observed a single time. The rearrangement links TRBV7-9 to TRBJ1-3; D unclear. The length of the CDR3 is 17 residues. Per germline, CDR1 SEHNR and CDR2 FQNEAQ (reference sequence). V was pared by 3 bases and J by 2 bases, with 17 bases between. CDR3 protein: CASSFNKYTETGNTIYF. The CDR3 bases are TGTGCCAGCAGCTTCAATAAGTATACAGAGACTGGAAACACCATATATTTT.

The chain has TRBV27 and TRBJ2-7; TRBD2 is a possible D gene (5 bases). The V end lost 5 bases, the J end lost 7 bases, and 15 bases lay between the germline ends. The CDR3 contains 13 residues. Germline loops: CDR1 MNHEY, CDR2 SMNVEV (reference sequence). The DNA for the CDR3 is TGTGCCAGCAGTCCAAGACTGACGGGGGAGCAGTACTTC. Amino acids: CASSPRLTGEQYF.

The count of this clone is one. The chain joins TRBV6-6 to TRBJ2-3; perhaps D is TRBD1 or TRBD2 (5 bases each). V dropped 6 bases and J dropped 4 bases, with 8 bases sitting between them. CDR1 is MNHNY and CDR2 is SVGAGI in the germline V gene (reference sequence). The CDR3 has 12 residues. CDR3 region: CASSQGPDTQYF. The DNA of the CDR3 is TGTGCCAGCAGCCAGGGACCAGATACGCAGTATTTT.

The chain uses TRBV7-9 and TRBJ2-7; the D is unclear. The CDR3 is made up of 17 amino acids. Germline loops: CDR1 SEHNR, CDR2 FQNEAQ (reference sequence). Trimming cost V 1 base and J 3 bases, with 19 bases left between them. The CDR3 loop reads CASSLGGWDSFGYEQYF. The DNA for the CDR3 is TGTGCCAGCAGCTTAGGGGGATGGGATTCATTCGGCTACGAGCAGTACTTC.

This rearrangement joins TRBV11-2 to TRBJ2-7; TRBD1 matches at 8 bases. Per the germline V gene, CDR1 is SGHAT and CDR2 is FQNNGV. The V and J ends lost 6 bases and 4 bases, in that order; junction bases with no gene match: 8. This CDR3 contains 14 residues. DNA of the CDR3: TGTGCCAGCAGTAGAGGACAGGGAAGATACGAGCAGTACTTC. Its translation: CASSRGQGRYEQYF.

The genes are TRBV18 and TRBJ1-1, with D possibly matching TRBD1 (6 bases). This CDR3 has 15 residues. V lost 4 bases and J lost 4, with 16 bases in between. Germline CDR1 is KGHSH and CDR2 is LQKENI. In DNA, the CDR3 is TGTGCCAGCTCACTGGTAGGGACACAAGGCACTGAAGCTTTCTTT. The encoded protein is CASSLVGTQGTEAFF.

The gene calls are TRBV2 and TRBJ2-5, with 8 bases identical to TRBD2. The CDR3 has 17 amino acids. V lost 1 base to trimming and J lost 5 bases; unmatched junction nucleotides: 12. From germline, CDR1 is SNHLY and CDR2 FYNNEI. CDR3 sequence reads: CASSEGQAGGRWETQYF. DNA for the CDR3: TGTGCCAGCAGTGAAGGACAGGCGGGGGGTCGATGGGAGACCCAGTACTTC.

CDR3 coding DNA: TGTGCCAGCAGCTTAGCGTCGGGACAGGGCGTCGAGCAGTACTTC. Its translation is CASSLASGQGVEQYF. The genes are TRBV7-9 and TRBJ2-7; 9 bases agree with TRBD1. V dropped 0 bases and J dropped 6; count of bases not matched to a gene: 6. From germline, CDR1 is SEHNR and CDR2 FQNEAQ (reference sequence). The CDR3 spans 15 residues.

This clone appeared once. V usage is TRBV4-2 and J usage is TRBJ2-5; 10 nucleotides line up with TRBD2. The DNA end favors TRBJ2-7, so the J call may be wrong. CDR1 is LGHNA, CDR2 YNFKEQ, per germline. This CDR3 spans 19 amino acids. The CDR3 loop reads CASSQDVASGRVEPYEQYF. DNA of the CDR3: TGTGCCAGCAGCCAAGATGTAGCTAGCGGGAGAGTAGAACCCTACGAGCAGTACTTC.

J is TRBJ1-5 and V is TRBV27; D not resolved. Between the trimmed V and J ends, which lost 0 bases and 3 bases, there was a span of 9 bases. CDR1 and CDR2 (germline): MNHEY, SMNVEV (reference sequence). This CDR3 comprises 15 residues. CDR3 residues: CASSLSAAANQPQHF. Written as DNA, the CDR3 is TGTGCCAGCAGTTTATCGGCCGCCGCCAATCAGCCCCAGCATTTT.